Sequencing of this TCR beta chain was carried out in a study of CD4 T cells in relation to SARS-CoV-2 and coronaviruses. Study-wide background: PBMCs were cultured with antigen for over 8 days before TCR beta sequencing.

Losses at the gene ends were 7 bases for V and 3 bases for J; bases not matched to a gene: 17. Germline CDR1 reads MDHEN; CDR2 reads SYDVKM. This CDR3 contains 17 residues. A single count supports this clone. Its target is unknown. Points from the study as a whole: No crossreactivity against non-spike viral proteins was tested here. Monoreactive clones expanded significantly more to SARS-CoV-2 than crossreactive clones did. Around 62% of donors had memory CD4+ clonotypes crossrecognizing SARS-CoV-2 and common cold coronavirus spike.

Assay: immunoSEQ multiplex PCR; the TCRdb copy retains only in-frame clones and omits some. The sample includes approximately 40,000 clones, just over 75% of them seen just once. The chain is built from TRBV28 and TRBJ2-5; 7 positions match TRBD2. The clonotype was recovered from an adult with COVID-19. The material sequenced was memory CD4+ T cells from PBMCs, cultured in vitro. For the CDR3, the DNA is TGTGCCAGCACCCGCCCGGGCCTAGGGAGGGTTAAAGAGACCCAGTACTTC. Amino acid sequence: CASTRPGLGRVKETQYF.